This T cell receptor beta chain was sequenced in a study of blood T cell repertoires in COVID-19. Study-level information: Collection of acute and convalescent COVID-19 samples took place in the United States, Italy and Spain. The cDNA or gDNA used as material had been derived from T cells, B-cell-depleted T cells, or PBMCs.

Only in-frame clones appear in the TCRdb table, and some are missing; sequencing was by immunoSEQ multiplex PCR. The data hold about 190,000 clones, with about nine tenths observed a single time. V shed 5 bases and J shed 9 bases, with 17 bases lying between them. This CDR3 spans 15 amino acids. Germline CDR1 MNHEY, CDR2 SVGEGT. Material: peripheral blood. The V call is TRBV6-2 or TRBV6-3, the J call TRBJ1-6; D not certain. The origin of this receptor is a man aged 35 to 55 with acute or convalescent COVID-19. As DNA, the CDR3 is TGTGCCAGCAGTCCGCCCCCGGGAATGAGTTCACCCCTCCACTTT. It translates to CASSPPPGMSSPLHF.